One and the same sample provided the 19 T cell receptor beta chains below, sequenced in a study of beta chain features in type 1 diabetes. The sequenced template was cDNA made from the entire isolated RNA. The assay was immunoSEQ multiplex PCR, and TCRdb's table has in-frame clones only and misses some. The table records nearly 350,000 clones, 7% to 9% of them present only once. Material: central memory CD4+ T cells from blood. The receptor source for this set is a woman aged 18-30 years in good health.

This clone was observed a handful of times. CDR3 nucleotides: TGTGCCAGCAGCCCGAGCTCCTACAATGAGCAGTTCTTC. Translated: CASSPSSYNEQFF. The chain joins TRBV7-6 to TRBJ2-1; D ambiguous. Trimming took 5 bases from V and 0 from J, leaving 5 bases between them. This CDR3 is built from 13 residues. Germline CDR1 SGHVS, CDR2 FNYEAQ.

This clone has more than one count but fewer than ten. This rearrangement joins TRBV28 to TRBJ2-5; D is unresolved. CDR1 MDHEN and CDR2 SYDVKM come from the germline V gene. The CDR3 has 14 amino acids. V was trimmed by 2 bases and J by 2 bases, leaving 9 bases between them. The CDR3: CASSLVHGQETQYF. The CDR3 DNA sequence: TGTGCCAGCAGTTTAGTCCACGGTCAAGAGACCCAGTACTTC.

This chain joins TRBV19 and TRBJ1-1; the D is unclear. CDR1 is LNHDA and CDR2 is SQIVND in the germline V gene (reference sequence). V lost 5 bases and J 0 bases, leaving 7 bases between the germline ends. The CDR3 is 13 residues long. CDR3: CASSSQMNTEAFF. CDR3 nucleotides: TGTGCCAGTAGTTCCCAGATGAACACTGAAGCTTTCTTT.

This sequence joins TRBV9 and TRBJ2-5, with D maybe TRBD1 (5 bases). The CDR3 has 17 residues. V was cut by 3 bases and J by 2 bases, with 20 bases left in between. Germline V gene lookup returns CDR1 SGDLS and CDR2 YYNGEE. DNA for the CDR3: TGTGCCAGCAGCGCCGGAGCTAGGGGTCTGGGACAAGAGACCCAGTACTTC. Amino acid sequence: CASSAGARGLGQETQYF.

The chain combines TRBV5-4 with TRBJ2-3; no definite D call. This CDR3 has 13 residues. Germline V gene data show CDR1 as SGHNT and CDR2 as YYREEE (reference sequence). The ends were cut back, 4 bases at V and 3 bases at J, with 9 bases in the middle. This CDR3 is CASSPSWTDTQYF. CDR3 coding DNA: TGTGCCAGCAGCCCCTCGTGGACAGATACGCAGTATTTT.

V gene TRBV6-6 combines with J gene TRBJ1-2; D unclear. V shed 0 bases and J shed 5 bases, with 7 bases lying between them. Germline V lookup: CDR1 MNHNY, CDR2 SVGAGI (reference sequence). This CDR3 spans 13 amino acids. The CDR3 DNA is TGTGCCAGCAGTTACTCGAAAGGGTATGGCTACACCTTC. Protein product: CASSYSKGYGYTF.

The chain is built from TRBV9 and TRBJ2-1; TRBD2 is a possible D gene (6 bases). The length of the CDR3 is 15 residues. The V gene's germline CDR1 is SGDLS and CDR2 YYNGEE. V was trimmed by 0 bases and J by 5 bases, leaving 12 bases between them. CDR3 nucleotides: TGTGCCAGCAGCGTAGATCAGCGGGTAGACAATGAGCAGTTCTTC. Translation: CASSVDQRVDNEQFF. Looking up the rest from reference TRBV9 and TRBJ2-1 gives the full variable domain: DSGVTQTPKHLITATGQRVTLRCSPRSGDLSVYWYQQSLDQGLQFLIQYYNGEERAKGNILERFSAQQFPDLHSELNLSSLELGDSALYFCASSVDQRVDNEQFFGPGTRLTVL.

This clone was seen at least ten times. The rearrangement uses TRBV7-9 and TRBJ2-4; maybe TRBD2 (6 bases). Germline V gene data show CDR1 as SEHNR and CDR2 as FQNEAQ (reference sequence). This CDR3 contains 15 residues. Deletions cut 6 bases from V and 8 bases from J, with 20 bases between. DNA of the CDR3: TGTGCCAGCAGTCTGACCGGGACTGTACGGGACATTCAGTACTTC. It yields the protein CASSLTGTVRDIQYF.

This clone was picked up a small number of times. The chain recombines TRBV5-1 with TRBJ1-1; no reliable D call. The CDR3 runs to 13 residues. V lost 4 bases and J 0 bases, leaving 7 bases between the germline ends. Germline V CDR1 and CDR2: SGHRS, YFSETQ. CDR3 DNA: TGCGCCAGCAGCGTCAACGTGAACACTGAAGCTTTCTTT. Its translation is CASSVNVNTEAFF. Using reference TRBV5-1 and TRBJ1-1 for the parts outside the CDR3, the full variable domain is KAGVTQTPRYLIKTRGQQVTLSCSPISGHRSVSWYQQTPGQGLQFLFEYFSETQRNKGNFPGRFSGRQFSNSRSEMNVSTLELGDSALYLCASSVNVNTEAFFGQGTRLTVV.

J is TRBJ2-7 and V is TRBV7-2; D gene unclear. V gave up 5 bases and J gave up 2 bases, with 13 bases separating them. This CDR3 has 14 residues. The germline gives CDR1 SGHTA, CDR2 FQGNSA. The CDR3 here is CASSLGLAAYEQYF. The CDR3 DNA reads as TGTGCCAGCAGCCTAGGGTTGGCGGCCTACGAGCAGTACTTC.

The rearrangement uses TRBV6-5 and TRBJ1-2; D gene ambiguous. Trimming pared 6 bases from V and 0 bases from J, leaving 14 bases between. This CDR3 is built from 15 residues. CDR1 is MNHEY, CDR2 SVGAGI, per germline. Here the CDR3 reads CASRPNHRANYGYTF. In nucleotides, the CDR3 is TGTGCCAGCAGGCCAAACCACCGAGCTAACTATGGCTACACCTTC.

The chain uses TRBV7-2 and TRBJ2-1; 8 nucleotides line up with TRBD2. The junction had 11 bases not matched to a gene; V was cut back by 1 base and J by 9 bases. Germline CDR1 and CDR2: SGHTA and FQGNSA. The CDR3 extends over 16 amino acids. This CDR3 reads CASSLVVTGGPIEQFF. The CDR3 DNA sequence: TGTGCCAGCAGCTTAGTCGTGACGGGAGGGCCGATTGAGCAGTTCTTC.

The chain links TRBV19 to TRBJ2-5; no clear D gene. The CDR3 spans 14 residues. The V gene's germline CDR1 is LNHDA and CDR2 SQIVND (reference sequence). The V gene lost 3 bases and the J gene lost 4 bases, with 12 bases spanning the gap. CDR3 in amino acids: CASSMSSASETQYF. The CDR3 region has the DNA TGTGCCAGTAGTATGAGCTCAGCCTCAGAGACCCAGTACTTC.

This clone was seen a few times. V usage is TRBV28 and J usage is TRBJ2-7; D gene uncertain. CDR3 length: 17 residues. V lost 7 bases and J lost 2, with 24 bases in between. The germline V gene encodes CDR1 MDHEN and CDR2 SYDVKM. CDR3 in DNA: TGTGCCAGCAATGATCCAAGAAGTCTCACGGGTGCCTACGAGCAGTACTTC. This encodes CASNDPRSLTGAYEQYF.

DNA for the CDR3: TGTGCCAGCAGTTACCGGTTTGGCCGCTCCTACAATGAGCAGTTCTTC. Translated: CASSYRFGRSYNEQFF. The V call is TRBV6-5, the J call TRBJ2-1; no reliable D call. There are 16 residues in the CDR3. V was pared by 2 bases and J by 0 bases, with 11 bases between. The germline CDR1 and CDR2 sequences are MNHEY and SVGAGI.

In its sample, this clone was seen a few times. V and J are TRBV5-5 and TRBJ2-7, with TRBD1 matching over 9 bases. The CDR3 sequence is 14 residues long. Germline trimming cut 3 bases from V and 2 bases from J; bases unmatched to any gene: 3. The germline V gene encodes CDR1 SGHKS and CDR2 YYEKEE (reference sequence). Here the CDR3 reads CASSWTGAAYEQYF. The CDR3 DNA is TGTGCCAGCAGCTGGACAGGGGCGGCCTACGAGCAGTACTTC.

The chain carries TRBV9 and TRBJ2-5; D is ambiguous. The CDR3 covers 13 residues. The ends were cut back, 2 bases at V and 5 bases at J, with 10 bases in the middle. Germline CDR1 reads SGDLS; CDR2 reads YYNGEE. In DNA, the CDR3 is TGTGCCAGCAGCGTCTCAGTTCGGGAGACCCAGTACTTC. Translated: CASSVSVRETQYF.

In this sample, this clone turned up many times. The rearrangement joins TRBV5-6 to TRBJ1-1, with 8 nucleotides matching TRBD1. The CDR3 length is 15 residues. V gave up 4 bases and J gave up 1 base; unmatched junction bases: 6. Germline CDR1 and CDR2: SGHDT and YYEEEE. CDR3 nucleotide sequence: TGTGCCAGCAGCCCCCGGGACAGGAAGAACACTGAAGCTTTCTTT. This encodes CASSPRDRKNTEAFF.

This clone was observed a handful of times. Other DNA variants within this sample encode the same CDR3. The genes are TRBV18 and TRBJ2-1, with TRBD2 identical over 14 bases. Germline V lookup: CDR1 KGHSH, CDR2 LQKENI. The V and J ends lost 3 bases and 5 bases, in that order; junction bases with no gene match: 0. This CDR3 has 15 residues. The CDR3 DNA is TGTGCCAGCTCACCGGGACTAGCGGGGGACAATGAGCAGTTCTTC. It yields the protein CASSPGLAGDNEQFF.